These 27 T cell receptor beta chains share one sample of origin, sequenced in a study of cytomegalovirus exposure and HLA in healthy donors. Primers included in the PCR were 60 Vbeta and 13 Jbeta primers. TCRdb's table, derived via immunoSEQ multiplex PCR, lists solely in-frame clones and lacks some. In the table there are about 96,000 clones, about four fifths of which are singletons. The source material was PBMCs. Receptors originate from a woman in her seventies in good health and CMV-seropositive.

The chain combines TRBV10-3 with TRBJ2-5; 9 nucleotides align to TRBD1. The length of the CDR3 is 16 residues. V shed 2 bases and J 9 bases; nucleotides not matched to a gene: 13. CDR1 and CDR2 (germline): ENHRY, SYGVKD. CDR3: CAISESGTGPQGAQYF. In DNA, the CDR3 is TGTGCCATCAGTGAGAGCGGGACAGGGCCACAGGGGGCCCAGTACTTC.

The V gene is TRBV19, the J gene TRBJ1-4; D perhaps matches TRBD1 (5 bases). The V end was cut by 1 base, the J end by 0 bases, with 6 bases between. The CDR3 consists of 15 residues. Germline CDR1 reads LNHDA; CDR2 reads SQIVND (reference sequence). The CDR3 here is CASSIAGATNEKLFF. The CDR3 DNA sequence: TGTGCCAGTAGTATAGCGGGGGCAACTAATGAAAAACTGTTTTTT.

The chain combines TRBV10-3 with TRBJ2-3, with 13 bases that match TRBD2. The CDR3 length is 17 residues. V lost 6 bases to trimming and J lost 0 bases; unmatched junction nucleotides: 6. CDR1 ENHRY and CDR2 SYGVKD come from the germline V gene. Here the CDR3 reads CAISKTSGGSSTDTQYF. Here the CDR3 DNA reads TGTGCCATCAGCAAGACTAGCGGGGGGTCTAGCACAGATACGCAGTATTTT.

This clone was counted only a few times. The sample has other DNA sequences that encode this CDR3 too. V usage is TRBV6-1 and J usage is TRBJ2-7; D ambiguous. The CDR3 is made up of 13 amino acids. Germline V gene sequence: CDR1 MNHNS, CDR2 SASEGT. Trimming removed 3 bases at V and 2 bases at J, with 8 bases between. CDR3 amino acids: CASSDEQTYEQYF. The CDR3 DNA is TGTGCCAGCAGTGACGAACAAACCTACGAGCAGTACTTC.

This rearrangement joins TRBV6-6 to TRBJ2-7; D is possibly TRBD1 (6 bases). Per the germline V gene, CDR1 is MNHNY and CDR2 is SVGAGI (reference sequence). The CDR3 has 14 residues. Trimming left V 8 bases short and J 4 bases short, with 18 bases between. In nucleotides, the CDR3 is TGTGCCAGCCGTCGGGACACCTTTTCTTACGAGCAGTACTTC. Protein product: CASRRDTFSYEQYF.

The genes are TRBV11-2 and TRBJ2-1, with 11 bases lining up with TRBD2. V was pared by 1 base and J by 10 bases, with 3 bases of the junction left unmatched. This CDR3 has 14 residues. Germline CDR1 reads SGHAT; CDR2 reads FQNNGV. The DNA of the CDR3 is TGTGCCAGCAGCTTAGTACTAGCGGGAGACGAGCAGTTCTTC. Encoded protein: CASSLVLAGDEQFF.

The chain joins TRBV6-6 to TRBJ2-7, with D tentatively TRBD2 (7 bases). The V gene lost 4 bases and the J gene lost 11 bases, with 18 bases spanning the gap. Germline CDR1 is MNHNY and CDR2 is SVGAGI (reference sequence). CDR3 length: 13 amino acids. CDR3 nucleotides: TGTGCCAGCAGTTCGGGGGTTGGGAGGGGGAAGTACTTC. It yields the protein CASSSGVGRGKYF.

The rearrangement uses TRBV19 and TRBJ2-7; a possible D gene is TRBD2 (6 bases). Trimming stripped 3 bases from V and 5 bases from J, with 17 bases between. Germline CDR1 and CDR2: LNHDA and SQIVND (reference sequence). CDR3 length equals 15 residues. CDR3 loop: CASSMATGLYDEQYF. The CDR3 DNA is TGTGCCAGTAGTATGGCTACGGGACTCTATGACGAGCAGTACTTC.

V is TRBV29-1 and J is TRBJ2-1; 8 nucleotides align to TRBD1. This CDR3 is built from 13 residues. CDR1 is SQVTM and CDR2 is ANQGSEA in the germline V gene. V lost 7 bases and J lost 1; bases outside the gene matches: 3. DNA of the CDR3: TGCAGCGGGAGGGACAGGTCCTACAATGAGCAGTTCTTC. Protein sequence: CSGRDRSYNEQFF.

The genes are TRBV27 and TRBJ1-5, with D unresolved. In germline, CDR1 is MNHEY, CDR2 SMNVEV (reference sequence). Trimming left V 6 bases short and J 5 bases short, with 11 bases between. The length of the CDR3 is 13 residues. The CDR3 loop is CASREGRYQPQHF. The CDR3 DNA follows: TGTGCCAGCAGGGAGGGAAGGTATCAGCCCCAGCATTTT.

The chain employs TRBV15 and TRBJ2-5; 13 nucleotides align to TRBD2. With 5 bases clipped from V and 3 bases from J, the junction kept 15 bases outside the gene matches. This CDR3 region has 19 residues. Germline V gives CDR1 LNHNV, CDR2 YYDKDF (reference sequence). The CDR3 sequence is CATSSKRGLAGHIKETQYF. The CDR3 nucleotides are TGTGCCACCAGCTCCAAAAGGGGACTAGCGGGGCACATAAAAGAGACCCAGTACTTC. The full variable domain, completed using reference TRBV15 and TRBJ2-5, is DAMVIQNPRYQVTQFGKPVTLSCSQTLNHNVMYWYQQKSSQAPKLLFHYYDKDFNNEADTPDNFQSRRPNTSFCFLDIRSPGLGDTAMYLCATSSKRGLAGHIKETQYFGPGTRLLVL.

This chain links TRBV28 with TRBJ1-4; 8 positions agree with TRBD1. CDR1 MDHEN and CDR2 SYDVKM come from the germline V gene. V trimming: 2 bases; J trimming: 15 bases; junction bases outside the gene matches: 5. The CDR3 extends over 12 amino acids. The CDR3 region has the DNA TGTGCCAGCAGTTTAGCGGACAGGGCCTTGTTTTTT. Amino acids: CASSLADRALFF. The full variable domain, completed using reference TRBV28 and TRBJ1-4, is DVKVTQSSRYLVKRTGEKVFLECVQDMDHENMFWYRQDPGLGLRLIYFSYDVKMKEKGDIPEGYSVSREKKERFSLILESASTNQTSMYLCASSLADRALFFGSGTQLSVL.

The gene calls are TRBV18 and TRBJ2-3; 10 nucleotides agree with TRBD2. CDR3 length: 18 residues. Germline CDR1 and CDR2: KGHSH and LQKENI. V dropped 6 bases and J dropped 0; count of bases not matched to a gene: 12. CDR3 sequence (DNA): TGTGCCAGCTCCCAGCTCGAGACTAGCGGGCGTAGCACAGATACGCAGTATTTT. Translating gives CASSQLETSGRSTDTQYF.

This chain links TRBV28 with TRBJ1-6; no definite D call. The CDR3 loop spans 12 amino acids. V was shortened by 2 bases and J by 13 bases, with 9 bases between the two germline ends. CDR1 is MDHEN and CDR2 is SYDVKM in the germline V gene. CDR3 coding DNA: TGTGCCAGCAGTTTACCTCCTCAGCCCCTCCACTTT. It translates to CASSLPPQPLHF.

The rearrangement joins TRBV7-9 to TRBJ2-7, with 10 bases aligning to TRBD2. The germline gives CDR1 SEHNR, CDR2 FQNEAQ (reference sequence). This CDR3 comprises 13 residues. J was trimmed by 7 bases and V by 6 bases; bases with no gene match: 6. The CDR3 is CASSSEREGEQYF. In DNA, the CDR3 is TGTGCCAGCAGTTCCGAGCGGGAGGGGGAGCAGTACTTC.

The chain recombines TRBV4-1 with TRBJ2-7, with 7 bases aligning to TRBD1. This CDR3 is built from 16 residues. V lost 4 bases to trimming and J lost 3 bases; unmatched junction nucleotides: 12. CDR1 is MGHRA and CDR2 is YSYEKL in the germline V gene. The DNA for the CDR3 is TGCGCCAGCAGCCTGGGGACAGAGGTTTTGGGCTACGAGCAGTACTTC. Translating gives CASSLGTEVLGYEQYF.

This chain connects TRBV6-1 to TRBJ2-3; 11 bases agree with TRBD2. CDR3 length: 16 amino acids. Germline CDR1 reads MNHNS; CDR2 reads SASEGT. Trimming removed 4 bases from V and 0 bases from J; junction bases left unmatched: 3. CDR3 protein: CASSGLAGGSTDTQYF. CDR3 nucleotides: TGTGCCAGCAGTGGGCTAGCGGGAGGAAGCACAGATACGCAGTATTTT.

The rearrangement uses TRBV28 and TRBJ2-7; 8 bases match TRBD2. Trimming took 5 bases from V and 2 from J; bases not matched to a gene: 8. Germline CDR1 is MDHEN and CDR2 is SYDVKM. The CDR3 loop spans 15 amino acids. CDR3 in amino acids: CASSGRTSLTYEQYF. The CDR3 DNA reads TGTGCCAGCAGTGGACGGACTAGCCTCACCTACGAGCAGTACTTC.

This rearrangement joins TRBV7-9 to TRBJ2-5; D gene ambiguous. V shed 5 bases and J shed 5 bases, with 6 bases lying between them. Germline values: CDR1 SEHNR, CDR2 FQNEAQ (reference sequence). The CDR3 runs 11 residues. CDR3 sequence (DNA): TGTGCCAGCAGCACAGTGGAGACCCAGTACTTC. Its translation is CASSTVETQYF.

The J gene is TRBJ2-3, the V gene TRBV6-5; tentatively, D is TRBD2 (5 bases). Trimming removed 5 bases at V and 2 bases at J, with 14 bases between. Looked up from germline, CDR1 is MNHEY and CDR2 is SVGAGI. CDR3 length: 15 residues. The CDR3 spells CASSKTGITTDTQYF. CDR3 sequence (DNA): TGTGCCAGCAGTAAGACGGGGATAACCACAGATACGCAGTATTTT.

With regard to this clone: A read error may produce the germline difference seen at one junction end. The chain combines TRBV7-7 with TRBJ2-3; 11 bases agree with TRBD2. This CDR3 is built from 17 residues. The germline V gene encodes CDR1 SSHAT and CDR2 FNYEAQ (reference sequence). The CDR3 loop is CASSATTSGSGTDTQYF. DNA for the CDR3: TGTGCTAGCAGCGCCACTACTAGCGGGAGCGGCACAGATACGCAGTATTTT.

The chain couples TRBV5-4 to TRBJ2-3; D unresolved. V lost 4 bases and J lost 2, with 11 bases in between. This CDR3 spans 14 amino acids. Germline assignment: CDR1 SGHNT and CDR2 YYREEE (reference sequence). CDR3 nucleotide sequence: TGTGCCAGCAGCCCTGGCCACAACACAGATACGCAGTATTTT. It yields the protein CASSPGHNTDTQYF.

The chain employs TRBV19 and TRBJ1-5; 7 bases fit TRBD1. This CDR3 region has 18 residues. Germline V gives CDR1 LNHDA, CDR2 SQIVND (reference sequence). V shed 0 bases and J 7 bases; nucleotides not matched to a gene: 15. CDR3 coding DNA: TGTGCCAGTAGTATAGATAACTATAAGACAGGGAGGACGCAGCCCCAGCATTTT. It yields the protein CASSIDNYKTGRTQPQHF.

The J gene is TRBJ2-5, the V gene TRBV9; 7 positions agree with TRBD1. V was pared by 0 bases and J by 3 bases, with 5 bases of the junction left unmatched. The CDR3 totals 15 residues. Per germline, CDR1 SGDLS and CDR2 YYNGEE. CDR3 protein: CASSVAWDREETQYF. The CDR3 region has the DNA TGTGCCAGCAGCGTAGCTTGGGACAGAGAAGAGACCCAGTACTTC.

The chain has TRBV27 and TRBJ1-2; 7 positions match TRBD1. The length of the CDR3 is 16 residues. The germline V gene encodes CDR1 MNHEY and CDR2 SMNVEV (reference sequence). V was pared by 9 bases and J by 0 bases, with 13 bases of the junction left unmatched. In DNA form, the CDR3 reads TGTGCCAGTACGTCGAGTAGACAGGGAGCTAACTATGGCTACACCTTC. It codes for CASTSSRQGANYGYTF.

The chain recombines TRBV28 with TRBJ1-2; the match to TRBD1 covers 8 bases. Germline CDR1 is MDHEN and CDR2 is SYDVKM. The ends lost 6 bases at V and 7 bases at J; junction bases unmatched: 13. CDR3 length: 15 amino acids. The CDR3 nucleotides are TGTGCCAGCAGCACCACCCGGACAGGGCCTAGTGGCTACACCTTC. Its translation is CASSTTRTGPSGYTF.

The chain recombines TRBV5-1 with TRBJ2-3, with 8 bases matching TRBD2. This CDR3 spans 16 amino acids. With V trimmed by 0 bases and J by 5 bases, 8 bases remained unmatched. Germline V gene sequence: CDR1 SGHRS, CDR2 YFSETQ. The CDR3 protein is CASSLAPAGVGDTQYF. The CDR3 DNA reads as TGCGCCAGCAGCTTGGCACCAGCGGGAGTGGGAGATACGCAGTATTTT.